Shown below are 27 T cell receptor beta chains from a single sample sequenced in a study of regulatory T cells in long-lasting Graves disease. Time point meaning: newly diagnosed GD, antithyroid drugs for less than 3 months. The TCR library was prepared using RNA isolated from PBMCs. Both iRepertoire HTBI primers and Arm-PCR of CDR3 regions were used to build the TCR beta libraries. MiXCR was run by TCRdb on the multiplex PCR reads, yielding one entry per CDR3 protein. The repertoire holds hundreds of thousands of distinct CDR3 sequences, with 15% to 20% as singletons. The data were also submitted as part of a second study, on T cells in Graves' hyperthyroidism and ophthalmopathy.

The sequencing here drew on peripheral blood mononuclear cells (PBMCs), taken at new diagnosis, from a patient treated with antithyroid drugs. The receptors stem from a woman aged 35-65 years with Graves disease.

This clonotype was found a few times. The chain joins TRBV2 to TRBJ1-4; 7 bases map to TRBD1. Germline V gene lookup returns CDR1 SNHLY and CDR2 FYNNEI. The ends lost 7 bases at V and 7 bases at J; junction bases unmatched: 6. The CDR3 runs 13 residues. The CDR3 region is CASTINRGEKLFF. The CDR3 DNA sequence: TGTGCCAGCACCATTAACAGGGGTGAAAAACTGTTTTTT.

V and J are TRBV5-6 and TRBJ2-7; TRBD2 matches 9 bases. V lost 3 bases and J lost 3; bases outside the gene matches: 10. CDR3 length equals 16 residues. From germline, CDR1 is SGHDT and CDR2 YYEEEE. This chain's CDR3 is CASSSTTSGLGYEQYF. Written as DNA, the CDR3 is TGTGCCAGCAGCTCTACCACTAGCGGGTTAGGCTACGAGCAGTACTTC.

This clonotype has a handful of counts. The rearrangement joins TRBV5-6 to TRBJ2-3; D is undetermined. The CDR3 has 15 amino acids. Germline V gene sequence: CDR1 SGHDT, CDR2 YYEEEE. The V end was cut by 2 bases, the J end by 0 bases, with 10 bases between. CDR3 residues: CASSFWAASTDTQYF. For the CDR3, the DNA is TGTGCCAGCAGCTTCTGGGCAGCCAGCACAGATACGCAGTATTTT.

This clonotype was observed many times. This chain uses TRBV29-1 with TRBJ2-4; unclear D gene. Trimming stripped 1 base from V and 1 base from J, with 14 bases between. Per the germline V gene, CDR1 is SQVTM and CDR2 is ANQGSEA. The CDR3 spans 16 residues. The CDR3 is CSVEGPGFGAKNIQYF. The CDR3 bases are TGCAGCGTTGAAGGGCCAGGTTTTGGGGCCAAAAACATTCAGTACTTC. The entire variable domain, with the rest obtained from reference TRBV29-1 and TRBJ2-4, is as follows: SAVISQKPSRDICQRGTSLTIQCQVDSQVTMMFWYRQQPGQSLTLIATANQGSEATYESGFVIDKFPISRPNLTFSTLTVSNMSPEDSSIYLCSVEGPGFGAKNIQYFGAGTRLSVL.

The rearrangement links TRBV5-1 to TRBJ1-2; 8 nucleotides agree with TRBD1. CDR3 length: 15 amino acids. The germline V gene has CDR1 SGHRS and CDR2 YFSETQ. The V segment lost 3 bases and the J segment 4 bases; nucleotides outside the gene matches: 8. The CDR3 bases are TGCGCCAGCAGCTGGGCGACAGGGGCGGGCTATGGCTACACCTTC. Amino acid sequence: CASSWATGAGYGYTF.

This clonotype was seen ten or more times. The chain uses TRBV2 and TRBJ2-2; no clear D gene. CDR1 and CDR2 (germline): SNHLY, FYNNEI. The germline V and J ends were trimmed by 1 base and 2 bases, with 5 bases remaining between them. CDR3 length equals 14 residues. The CDR3 region is CASSEGRNTGELFF. In DNA form, the CDR3 reads TGTGCCAGCAGTGAAGGTCGTAACACCGGGGAGCTGTTTTTT.

This clonotype was observed a handful of times. J is TRBJ1-3 and V is TRBV14; no clear D. The V gene lost 2 bases and the J gene lost 0 bases, with 14 bases spanning the gap. Germline CDR1 reads SGHDN; CDR2 reads FVKESK. This CDR3 contains 17 residues. The CDR3 protein is CASSQLNTRYSGNTIYF. Written as DNA, the CDR3 is TGTGCCAGCAGCCAACTGAACACCCGTTACTCTGGAAACACCATATATTTT.

This clonotype came up many times. V and J are TRBV6-2 or TRBV6-3 and TRBJ2-5, with 7 bases aligning to TRBD1. Trimming cost V 5 bases and J 5 bases; bases outside gene matches: 11. The CDR3 is 15 amino acids. Per the germline V gene, CDR1 is MNHEY and CDR2 is SVGEGT. This chain's CDR3 is CASSEDLTGWETQYF. The CDR3 DNA is TGTGCCAGCAGTGAAGACCTGACAGGGTGGGAGACCCAGTACTTC.

The chain couples TRBV12-3 or TRBV12-4 to TRBJ2-7; 11 bases match TRBD2. Trimming removed 5 bases from V and 5 bases from J; junction bases left unmatched: 5. The CDR3 length is 14 residues. In DNA form, the CDR3 reads TGTGCCAGCAGTCTCCTAGCGGGGGGTGACGAGCAGTACTTC. It translates to CASSLLAGGDEQYF.

This clonotype was seen repeatedly, ten times or more. This sequence joins TRBV27 and TRBJ1-2; D gene unclear. This CDR3 has 15 residues. Germline values: CDR1 MNHEY, CDR2 SMNVEV (reference sequence). V lost 5 bases and J 1 base, leaving 14 bases between the germline ends. The CDR3 DNA sequence: TGTGCCAGCAGTCTCCGGGATCTACTTAACTATGGCTACACCTTC. This codes for CASSLRDLLNYGYTF.

This clonotype was observed at least ten times. J is TRBJ2-1 and V is TRBV7-9, with TRBD1 matching over 7 bases. The CDR3 is made up of 13 amino acids. V lost 4 bases, J lost 4 bases, and 1 base stayed unmatched. Germline assignment: CDR1 SEHNR and CDR2 FQNEAQ (reference sequence). The chain's CDR3 is CASSWDRYNEQFF. The CDR3, as DNA: TGTGCCAGCAGCTGGGACAGATACAATGAGCAGTTCTTC. The whole variable domain, remainder taken from reference TRBV7-9 and TRBJ2-1, is DTGVSQNPRHKITKRGQNVTFRCDPISEHNRLYWYRQTLGQGPEFLTYFQNEAQLEKSRLLSDRFSAERPKGSFSTLEIQRTEQGDSAMYLCASSWDRYNEQFFGPGTRLTVL.

This clonotype has just a few counts. V is TRBV19 and J is TRBJ2-7; TRBD1 aligns across 7 bases. Germline-derived CDR1 and CDR2 are LNHDA and SQIVND (reference sequence). J lost 7 bases, V lost 4 bases, and 7 bases had no gene match. The CDR3 consists of 13 residues. The CDR3 sequence: CASSTNRGGEQYF. The CDR3 DNA reads as TGTGCCAGTAGTACTAACAGGGGCGGGGAGCAGTACTTC. Looking up the rest from reference TRBV19 and TRBJ2-7 gives the full variable domain: DGGITQSPKYLFRKEGQNVTLSCEQNLNHDAMYWYRQDPGQGLRLIYYSQIVNDFQKGDIAEGYSVSREKKESFPLTVTSAQKNPTAFYLCASSTNRGGEQYFGPGTRLTVT.

As concerns this clonotype: A read error may explain this, as a much larger clone is one base away. The chain links TRBV7-3 to TRBJ2-3; 8 bases match TRBD1. The CDR3 sequence is 16 residues long. Germline trimming cut 5 bases from V and 5 bases from J; bases unmatched to any gene: 12. Germline assignment: CDR1 SGHTA and CDR2 FQGTGA. In DNA form, the CDR3 reads TGTGCCAGCAGCCGTACGGGACAGGCCGAGGAAGATACGCAGTATTTT. This sequence encodes CASSRTGQAEEDTQYF.

At least ten counts were recorded for this clonotype. The rearrangement links TRBV28 to TRBJ2-7, with 7 positions matching TRBD1. CDR1 and CDR2 from the germline V gene are MDHEN and SYDVKM. The CDR3 is 14 amino acids. J lost 4 bases, V lost 6 bases, and 9 bases had no gene match. The CDR3 sequence: CASSSGQLLYEQYF. CDR3 nucleotides: TGTGCCAGCAGCTCGGGACAGCTACTTTACGAGCAGTACTTC.

This clonotype was recorded many times. The rearrangement joins TRBV3-1 to TRBJ1-3, with D hard to call. The ends were cut back, 4 bases at V and 2 bases at J, with 9 bases in the middle. Per the germline V gene, CDR1 is LGHDT and CDR2 is YNNKEL (reference sequence). This CDR3 comprises 14 residues. In nucleotides, the CDR3 is TGTGCCAGCAGCCTTAGGGAAACTGGAAACACCATATATTTT. Its protein is CASSLRETGNTIYF.

Comment on this clonotype: This is likely a read error, given that the CDR3 carries no conserved phenylalanine or tryptophan at its end. V gene TRBV30 combines with J gene TRBJ1-4, with a weak D call TRBD1 (5 bases). The CDR3 runs to 15 residues. CDR1 GTSNPN and CDR2 SVGIG come from the germline V gene (reference sequence). V was pared by 2 bases and J by 5 bases, with 15 bases between. The chain's CDR3 is CAWSLLGAPNEKLFV. In DNA, the CDR3 is TGTGCCTGGAGTTTGCTAGGGGCCCCGAATGAAAAACTGTTTGTT.

A note on this clonotype: A much larger clone differs by one base, so this may be a read error. This chain connects TRBV7-8 to TRBJ2-4; the match to TRBD1 covers 8 bases. Germline V gene data show CDR1 as SGHVS and CDR2 as FQNEAQ. CDR3 length equals 15 residues. CDR3 protein: CTSSPQAGGADIQYF. The CDR3 DNA reads TGTACCAGCAGTCCACAGGCAGGGGGCGCCGACATTCAGTACTTC.

Many counts were recorded for this clonotype. The chain uses TRBV6-1 and TRBJ1-1; D gene ambiguous. Germline assignment: CDR1 MNHNS and CDR2 SASEGT. The CDR3 is 13 residues long. V was trimmed by 5 bases and J by 8 bases, leaving 15 bases between them. CDR3 DNA sequence: TGTGCCAGCAGTCTTACCCTCGTCCAGGAAGCTTTCTTT. It specifies CASSLTLVQEAFF.

CDR3 bases: TGTGCCAGCAGTTTTCCTGGACAGGGTTCGGCTTTCTTT. It translates to CASSFPGQGSAFF. The rearrangement joins TRBV28 to TRBJ1-1; 8 bases are a match to TRBD1. Trimming cost V 3 bases and J 11 bases; bases outside gene matches: 8. The CDR3 has 13 amino acids. CDR1 and CDR2 (germline): MDHEN, SYDVKM.

This rearrangement joins TRBV20-1 to TRBJ1-2; D gene uncertain. The CDR3 is made up of 17 amino acids. The V gene lost 0 bases and the J gene lost 5 bases, with 22 bases spanning the gap. In germline, CDR1 is DFQATT, CDR2 SNEGSKA (reference sequence). DNA of the CDR3: TGCAGTGCTAGAGATGCTGGGAAGATCACACAGACGTATGGCTACACCTTC. It specifies CSARDAGKITQTYGYTF.

The table lists this clonotype with a count of one. This could be a read error, since a much larger clone is one nucleotide away. The CDR3 DNA follows: TGTGCCAGCAGCCCCCGACGGGACTACAATGAGCAGTTCTTC. It encodes CASSPRRDYNEQFF. This chain joins TRBV3-1 and TRBJ2-1; perhaps TRBD2 as D (5 bases). The V and J ends lost 4 bases and 3 bases respectively, with 10 bases between them. The CDR3 spans 14 residues. Germline CDR1 is LGHDT and CDR2 is YNNKEL (reference sequence).

The rearrangement uses TRBV10-1 and TRBJ1-6; D is ambiguous. This CDR3 has 12 residues. Germline CDR1 and CDR2: WNHNN and SYGVQD (reference sequence). Trimming removed 2 bases at V and 7 bases at J, with 3 bases between. The CDR3 here is CASSETNSPLHF. The CDR3, as DNA: TGCGCCAGCAGTGAGACGAATTCACCCCTCCACTTT.

This clonotype was detected ten times or more. V is TRBV6-1 and J is TRBJ1-5; 9 nucleotides align to TRBD1. This CDR3 region has 14 residues. Germline CDR1 is MNHNS and CDR2 is SASEGT. Trimming took 7 bases from V and 2 from J; bases not matched to a gene: 3. CDR3 residues: CASTTGGGNQPQHF. In nucleotides, the CDR3 is TGTGCCAGCACGACAGGGGGTGGCAATCAGCCCCAGCATTTT.

This clonotype was found many times. The chain carries TRBV28 and TRBJ1-2; D is possibly TRBD1 (5 bases). V was shortened by 5 bases and J by 8 bases, with 12 bases between the two germline ends. This CDR3 region has 12 residues. Germline lookup yields CDR1 MDHEN and CDR2 SYDVKM. CDR3 coding DNA: TGTGCCAGCAGTAGGGACGGCCGCGGCTACACCTTC. It encodes CASSRDGRGYTF.

V and J are TRBV19 and TRBJ1-1; D might be TRBD1 (6 bases). Trimming shortened V by 4 bases and J by 0 bases, and 15 bases separated the two germline ends. Germline-derived CDR1 and CDR2 are LNHDA and SQIVND (reference sequence). The CDR3 is 16 residues long. CDR3 nucleotides: TGTGCCAGTAGTAGGGACATCTCCTACCTGAACACTGAAGCTTTCTTT. Residues: CASSRDISYLNTEAFF.

This clonotype was recorded at least ten times. The V gene is TRBV3-1, the J gene TRBJ1-1, with 8 bases aligning to TRBD1. CDR1 and CDR2 from the germline V gene are LGHDT and YNNKEL (reference sequence). V trimming: 4 bases; J trimming: 5 bases; junction bases outside the gene matches: 15. The CDR3 loop spans 17 amino acids. The CDR3 is CASSLDRGEPPGTEAFF. In DNA, the CDR3 is TGTGCCAGCAGCCTTGACAGGGGAGAGCCCCCGGGGACTGAAGCTTTCTTT.

This clonotype was recorded at least ten times. This chain joins TRBV15 and TRBJ2-1; D uncertain. Germline CDR1 LNHNV, CDR2 YYDKDF (reference sequence). The CDR3 length is 12 residues. The ends were cut back, 0 bases at V and 8 bases at J, with 5 bases in the middle. CDR3 sequence (DNA): TGTGCCACCAGCAGAGACCGCTATGAGCAGTTCTTC. Protein: CATSRDRYEQFF.